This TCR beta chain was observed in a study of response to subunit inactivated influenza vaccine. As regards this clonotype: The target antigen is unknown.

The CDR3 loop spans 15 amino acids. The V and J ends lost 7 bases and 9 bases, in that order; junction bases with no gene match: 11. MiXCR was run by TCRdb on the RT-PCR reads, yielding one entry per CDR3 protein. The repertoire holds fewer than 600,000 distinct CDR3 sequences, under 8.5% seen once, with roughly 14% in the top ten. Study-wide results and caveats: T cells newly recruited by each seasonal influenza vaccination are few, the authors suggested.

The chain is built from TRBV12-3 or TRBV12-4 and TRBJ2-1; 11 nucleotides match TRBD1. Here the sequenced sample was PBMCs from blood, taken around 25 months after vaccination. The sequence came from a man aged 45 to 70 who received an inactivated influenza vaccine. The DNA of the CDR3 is TGTGCCAGCACCCTCTGGCGGGACAGGGGGATTGAGCAGTTCTTC. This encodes CASTLWRDRGIEQFF.